The next 29 T cell receptor beta chains were all read from a single sample in a study of blood T cells in healthy people across ages. Combining a sample-barcoded 5' primer with a J-beta primer mix, a second PCR ran for about 6 to 12 cycles. TCRdb ran MiXCR on the 5' RACE reads and lists one entry per CDR3 protein. The sample includes roughly 1,100,000 distinct CDR3 sequences, approximately 25% of them seen just once. The same data also contributed to another study, on T cells of mothers and their children.

Sequencing was carried out using blood. These TCRs come from a girl aged 2-10 years in good health.

V usage is TRBV20-1 and J usage is TRBJ1-2; 8 bases match TRBD1. The CDR3 length is 13 residues. With 4 bases clipped from V and 6 bases from J, the junction kept 7 bases outside the gene matches. Germline V gene lookup returns CDR1 DFQATT and CDR2 SNEGSKA (reference sequence). CDR3 sequence reads: CSAKDREWHGYTF. The CDR3 DNA follows: TGCAGTGCTAAGGACAGGGAATGGCATGGCTACACCTTC.

The table lists this clonotype with a few counts. The chain couples TRBV25-1 to TRBJ2-7; TRBD1 agrees at 8 bases. V shed 7 bases, J shed 1 base, and the junction held 6 bases outside the gene matches. CDR1 and CDR2 (germline): MGHDK, SYGVNS. This CDR3 is built from 14 residues. Written as DNA, the CDR3 is TGTGCCAGCAAGGCGCGGACAGGGTCCTACGAGCAGTACTTC. Its protein product is CASKARTGSYEQYF.

V gene TRBV6-2 or TRBV6-3 combines with J gene TRBJ1-2; 9 bases line up with TRBD1. CDR1 is MNHEY, CDR2 SVGEGT, per germline. V trimming: 4 bases; J trimming: 4 bases; junction bases outside the gene matches: 7. This CDR3 region has 15 residues. In nucleotides, the CDR3 is TGTGCCAGCAGTTGGGACAGGGATGATGTCTATGGCTACACCTTC. Protein: CASSWDRDDVYGYTF.

The V gene is TRBV28, the J gene TRBJ2-5; 7 bases are a match to TRBD1. V trimming: 5 bases; J trimming: 3 bases; junction bases outside the gene matches: 9. The CDR3 sequence is 15 residues long. Germline CDR1 is MDHEN and CDR2 is SYDVKM. The CDR3 bases are TGTGCCAGCAGTCGAGGGGGCCTAGGTGAAGAGACCCAGTACTTC. Protein product: CASSRGGLGEETQYF.

The chain joins TRBV11-2 to TRBJ1-2; TRBD1 agrees at 7 bases. Germline V gene sequence: CDR1 SGHAT, CDR2 FQNNGV. The CDR3 extends over 16 amino acids. Trimming removed 0 bases from V and 7 bases from J; junction bases left unmatched: 11. CDR3 loop: CASSLDLSRQGPGYTF. As DNA, the CDR3 is TGTGCCAGCAGCTTAGACCTGAGTAGACAGGGCCCTGGCTACACCTTC.

The rearrangement joins TRBV6-5 to TRBJ2-5; 11 nucleotides match TRBD2. J lost 10 bases, V lost 4 bases, and 14 bases had no gene match. The germline CDR1 and CDR2 sequences are MNHEY and SVGAGI. CDR3 length: 16 residues. The CDR3, as DNA: TGTGCCAGCAGTTCACTAGCTGAGACTAGCGGGGACCGCCAGTACTTC. Protein: CASSSLAETSGDRQYF.

This clonotype was seen a handful of times. The chain joins TRBV29-1 to TRBJ1-1, with D maybe TRBD1 (5 bases). The CDR3 is 11 residues long. The V end lost 4 bases, the J end lost 5 bases, and 8 bases lay between the germline ends. Germline CDR1 reads SQVTM; CDR2 reads ANQGSEA. The CDR3 DNA is TGCAGCGTTGTCAGGGATACTGAAGCTTTCTTT. Translated, it gives CSVVRDTEAFF.

The chain carries TRBV3-1 and TRBJ1-3; D gene ambiguous. V lost 4 bases, J lost 4 bases, and 11 bases lay in between. This CDR3 comprises 14 residues. The germline CDR1 and CDR2 sequences are LGHDT and YNNKEL (reference sequence). The CDR3 spells CASSRANGGNTIYF. For the CDR3, the DNA is TGTGCCAGCAGCCGGGCAAATGGGGGAAACACCATATATTTT.

This clonotype was detected a few times. The chain recombines TRBV20-1 with TRBJ2-1; 9 bases line up with TRBD2. The CDR3 has 14 residues. The junction had 6 bases not matched to a gene; V was cut back by 1 base and J by 8 bases. The germline V gene encodes CDR1 DFQATT and CDR2 SNEGSKA (reference sequence). The CDR3 DNA reads as TGCAGTGCTAGAGGCAGTAGCGGGAGTTATGAGCAGTTCTTC. Translation: CSARGSSGSYEQFF.

This clonotype was picked up a small number of times. The rearrangement joins TRBV5-1 to TRBJ1-2; 7 bases match TRBD1. The CDR3 is 13 residues long. V shed 5 bases and J 4 bases; nucleotides not matched to a gene: 5. CDR1 is SGHRS and CDR2 is YFSETQ in the germline V gene. The CDR3 region has the DNA TGCGCCAGCAGGCTGGGACAGACCTATGGCTACACCTTC. It is translated as CASRLGQTYGYTF.

This clonotype occurred once. V is TRBV7-8 and J is TRBJ1-4; D call uncertain. The CDR3 has 15 residues. CDR1 and CDR2 (germline): SGHVS, FQNEAQ. The V end lost 1 base, the J end lost 7 bases, and 13 bases lay between the germline ends. The CDR3 loop reads CASSLVNSGIEKLFF. The CDR3 DNA follows: TGTGCCAGCAGCTTAGTTAACTCTGGGATTGAAAAACTGTTTTTT.

The CDR3: CASSLAYRGVDEQYF. The CDR3 region has the DNA TGTGCCAGCAGCTTGGCTTATCGGGGGGTGGACGAGCAGTACTTC. The chain has TRBV7-2 and TRBJ2-7; TRBD2 matches at 7 bases. Germline assignment: CDR1 SGHTA and CDR2 FQGNSA. V shed 3 bases, J shed 5 bases, and the junction held 10 bases outside the gene matches. This CDR3 spans 15 amino acids. The full variable domain, completed using reference TRBV7-2 and TRBJ2-7, is GAGVSQSPSNKVTEKGKDVELRCDPISGHTALYWYRQSLGQGLEFLIYFQGNSAPDKSGLPSDRFSAERTGGSVSTLTIQRTQQEDSAVYLCASSLAYRGVDEQYFGPGTRLTVT.

This clonotype was picked up a small number of times. The chain recombines TRBV9 with TRBJ2-7, with 14 nucleotides matching TRBD2. The V gene's germline CDR1 is SGDLS and CDR2 YYNGEE. The length of the CDR3 is 20 residues. V was pared by 1 base and J by 0 bases, with 12 bases of the junction left unmatched. The CDR3 protein is CASSVTKMGLAGEISYEQYF. In DNA, the CDR3 is TGTGCCAGCAGCGTAACTAAGATGGGACTAGCGGGAGAAATCTCCTACGAGCAGTACTTC.

The V and J genes are TRBV4-1 and TRBJ2-7; 12 bases fit TRBD2. The CDR3 sequence is 17 residues long. V lost 2 bases, J lost 3 bases, and 8 bases stayed unmatched. CDR1 and CDR2 from the germline V gene are MGHRA and YSYEKL. The chain's CDR3 is CASSQTWTSGEYYEQYF. In DNA form, the CDR3 reads TGCGCCAGCAGCCAAACTTGGACTAGCGGGGAATACTACGAGCAGTACTTC.

The chain uses TRBV24-1 and TRBJ2-2; D is unclear. Germline V gene lookup returns CDR1 KGHDR and CDR2 SFDVKD. The CDR3 length is 12 residues. The V gene lost 9 bases and the J gene lost 1 base, with 5 bases spanning the gap. This CDR3 is CATGRNTGELFF. In DNA, the CDR3 is TGTGCCACCGGCCGGAACACCGGGGAGCTGTTTTTT.

The J gene is TRBJ2-3, the V gene TRBV24-1; D remains ambiguous. CDR3 length: 17 residues. Trimming removed 1 base at V and 0 bases at J, with 13 bases between. Germline CDR1 KGHDR, CDR2 SFDVKD. CDR3 nucleotides: TGTGCCACCAGTGATTTCGGACCGGATAGTAGCACAGATACGCAGTATTTT. Protein product: CATSDFGPDSSTDTQYF.

J is TRBJ2-1 and V is TRBV7-2; unclear D gene. The CDR3 runs to 13 residues. The V end was cut by 8 bases, the J end by 4 bases, with 12 bases between. Germline-derived CDR1 and CDR2 are SGHTA and FQGNSA. CDR3 coding DNA: TGTGCCAGCGGCGCGACACTATACAATGAGCAGTTCTTC. It codes for CASGATLYNEQFF.

The chain joins TRBV7-2 to TRBJ1-2, with D possibly matching TRBD1 (6 bases). V gave up 3 bases and J gave up 3 bases, with 17 bases separating them. Germline CDR1 and CDR2: SGHTA and FQGNSA. The CDR3 covers 16 residues. The CDR3 protein is CASSFEQGDAYYGYTF. The CDR3 DNA reads as TGTGCCAGCAGCTTTGAACAGGGTGATGCCTACTATGGCTACACCTTC.

This chain connects TRBV20-1 to TRBJ1-6; TRBD1 might be the D (6 bases). The V end was cut by 0 bases, the J end by 7 bases, with 7 bases between. CDR1 and CDR2 (germline): DFQATT, SNEGSKA (reference sequence). The CDR3 has 13 amino acids. For the CDR3, the DNA is TGCAGTGCTAGAGATACAGGGAATTCACCCCTCCACTTT. Translating it yields CSARDTGNSPLHF.

This clonotype showed up just a few times. V and J are TRBV28 and TRBJ2-5; D gene ambiguous. Germline CDR1 MDHEN, CDR2 SYDVKM. Trimming took off 3 bases at V and 5 bases at J, with 10 bases between the two ends. This CDR3 is 13 amino acids long. CDR3: CASSFRQAETQYF. CDR3 DNA: TGTGCCAGCAGTTTTAGGCAGGCCGAGACCCAGTACTTC. The entire variable domain, with the rest obtained from reference TRBV28 and TRBJ2-5, is as follows: DVKVTQSSRYLVKRTGEKVFLECVQDMDHENMFWYRQDPGLGLRLIYFSYDVKMKEKGDIPEGYSVSREKKERFSLILESASTNQTSMYLCASSFRQAETQYFGPGTRLLVL.

The V call is TRBV5-1, the J call TRBJ2-7; 10 bases map to TRBD2. Unmatched junction bases numbered 4, after V lost 4 bases and J lost 3 bases. The CDR3 has 14 amino acids. Germline V CDR1 and CDR2: SGHRS, YFSETQ. CDR3: CASSLAGDIYEQYF. DNA of the CDR3: TGCGCCAGCAGCCTAGCGGGAGATATCTACGAGCAGTACTTC.

This clonotype was recorded a few times. The chain combines TRBV20-1 with TRBJ2-1; perhaps TRBD1 as D (6 bases). V lost 5 bases, J lost 5 bases, and 16 bases lay in between. This CDR3 contains 14 residues. Germline lookup yields CDR1 DFQATT and CDR2 SNEGSKA (reference sequence). Here the CDR3 reads CSAERQGNDNEQFF. The DNA for the CDR3 is TGCAGTGCTGAAAGGCAGGGGAACGACAATGAGCAGTTCTTC.

The rearrangement joins TRBV7-9 to TRBJ2-1, with D possibly being TRBD1 (6 bases). The germline V gene encodes CDR1 SEHNR and CDR2 FQNEAQ (reference sequence). V lost 5 bases and J 8 bases, leaving 19 bases between the germline ends. There are 15 residues in the CDR3. This CDR3 reads CASSPTGIVRHEQFF. CDR3 nucleotide sequence: TGTGCCAGCAGCCCCACAGGGATTGTTCGGCATGAGCAGTTCTTC. The full variable domain, its missing parts supplied by reference TRBV7-9 and TRBJ2-1, is DTGVSQNPRHKITKRGQNVTFRCDPISEHNRLYWYRQTLGQGPEFLTYFQNEAQLEKSRLLSDRFSAERPKGSFSTLEIQRTEQGDSAMYLCASSPTGIVRHEQFFGPGTRLTVL.

The table lists this clonotype with a few counts. The J gene is TRBJ2-5, the V gene TRBV5-6, with TRBD1 as a possible D gene (5 bases). Germline loops: CDR1 SGHDT, CDR2 YYEEEE. This CDR3 is built from 15 residues. V was pared by 4 bases and J by 0 bases, with 13 bases between. The CDR3 spells CASSAQGLYQETQYF. CDR3 nucleotides: TGTGCCAGCAGCGCCCAGGGCCTGTACCAAGAGACCCAGTACTTC.

The V call is TRBV20-1, the J call TRBJ1-2, with TRBD1 as a possible D gene (6 bases). Trimming shortened V by 3 bases and J by 2 bases, and 10 bases separated the two germline ends. Germline V CDR1 and CDR2: DFQATT, SNEGSKA (reference sequence). The CDR3 is 13 amino acids. CDR3 residues: CSASDDRNYGYTF. DNA for the CDR3: TGCAGTGCTAGTGACGACAGGAACTATGGCTACACCTTC.

As for this clonotype: Germline is not matched at one junction end, which may reflect a read error. The chain combines TRBV29-1 with TRBJ2-1; perhaps TRBD2 as D (6 bases). This CDR3 has 15 residues. Germline loops: CDR1 SQVTM, CDR2 ANQGSEA. The CDR3, as DNA: TGCAGCGTTCTGGGGGGAGATATTCGCTACAATGAGCGGTTCTTC. This codes for CSVLGGDIRYNERFF.

The chain employs TRBV7-9 and TRBJ2-7, with D unresolved. Germline V gene lookup returns CDR1 SEHNR and CDR2 FQNEAQ (reference sequence). V gave up 2 bases and J gave up 5 bases, with 13 bases separating them. CDR3 length equals 14 residues. CDR3 bases: TGTGCCAGCAGCTTACTGCTAGGGTCCCACGAGCAGTACTTC. It specifies CASSLLLGSHEQYF.

CDR3 sequence (DNA): TGTGCCAGCAGTGGCCGGATAGCTAACTATGGCTACACCTTC. Protein product: CASSGRIANYGYTF. The V and J genes are TRBV2 and TRBJ1-2; the D is unclear. The CDR3 sequence is 14 residues long. Germline V gives CDR1 SNHLY, CDR2 FYNNEI. The ends were cut back, 4 bases at V and 0 bases at J, with 9 bases in the middle.

There are a few counts of this clonotype. V usage is TRBV6-1 and J usage is TRBJ2-7; 7 positions agree with TRBD1. V lost 8 bases to trimming and J lost 5 bases; unmatched junction nucleotides: 6. This CDR3 region has 12 residues. Germline V lookup: CDR1 MNHNS, CDR2 SASEGT. The CDR3 DNA reads as TGTGCCAGCGGACAGGTCGCAGACGAGCAGTACTTC. Encoded protein: CASGQVADEQYF.